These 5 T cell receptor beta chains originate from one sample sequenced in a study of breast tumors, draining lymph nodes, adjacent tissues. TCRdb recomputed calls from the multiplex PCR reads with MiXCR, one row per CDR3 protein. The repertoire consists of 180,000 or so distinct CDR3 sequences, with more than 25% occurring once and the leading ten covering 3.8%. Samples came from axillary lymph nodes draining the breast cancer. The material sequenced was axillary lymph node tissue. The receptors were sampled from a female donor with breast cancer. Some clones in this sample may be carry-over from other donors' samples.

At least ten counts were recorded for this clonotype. CDR3 loop: CASGPGLAGVYEQYF. In DNA form, the CDR3 reads TGTGCCAGCGGACCCGGACTAGCGGGAGTCTACGAGCAGTACTTC. The gene calls are TRBV6-6 and TRBJ2-7; 13 bases are shared with TRBD2. The V and J ends lost 8 bases and 3 bases, in that order; junction bases with no gene match: 7. The CDR3 has 15 residues. Germline-derived CDR1 and CDR2 are MNHNY and SVGAGI (reference sequence).

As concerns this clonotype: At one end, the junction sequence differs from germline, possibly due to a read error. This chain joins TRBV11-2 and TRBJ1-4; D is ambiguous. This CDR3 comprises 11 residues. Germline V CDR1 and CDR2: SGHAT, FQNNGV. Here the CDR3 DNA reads TGTGCCAGCAGCTTGAATGAAAAACTGTCTTTT. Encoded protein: CASSLNEKLSF.

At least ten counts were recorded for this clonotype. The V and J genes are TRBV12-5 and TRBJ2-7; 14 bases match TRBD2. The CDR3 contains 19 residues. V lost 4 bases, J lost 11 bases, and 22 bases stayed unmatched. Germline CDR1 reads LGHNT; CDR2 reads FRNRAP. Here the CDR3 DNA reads TGTGCTAGTGGTTCCCCCTCCTGGCCTAGACCGGGACTAGCGGGAGTAAAGTACTTC. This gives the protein CASGSPSWPRPGLAGVKYF.

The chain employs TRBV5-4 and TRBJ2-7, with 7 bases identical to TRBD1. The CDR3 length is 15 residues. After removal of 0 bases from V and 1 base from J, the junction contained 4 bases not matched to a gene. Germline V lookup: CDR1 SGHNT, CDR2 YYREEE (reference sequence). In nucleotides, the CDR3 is TGTGCCAGCAGCTTGGCCCCAGGGGGTTCCTACGAGCAGTACTTC. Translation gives CASSLAPGGSYEQYF.

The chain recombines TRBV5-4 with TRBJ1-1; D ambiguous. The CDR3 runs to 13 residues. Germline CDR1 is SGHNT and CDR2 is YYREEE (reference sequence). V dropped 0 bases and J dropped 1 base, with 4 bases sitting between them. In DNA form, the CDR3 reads TGTGCCAGCAGCTTGGACGAGAACACTGAAGCTTTCTTT. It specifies CASSLDENTEAFF.